What follows is one T cell receptor (beta chain) and its context. Its antigen is currently unknown. This record belongs to a study of blood T cells in healthy people across ages. Combining a sample-barcoded 5' primer with a J-beta primer mix, a second PCR ran for roughly 7 to 11 cycles. TCRdb recomputed calls from the 5' RACE reads with MiXCR, one row per CDR3 protein. The sample comprises almost 550,000 distinct CDR3 sequences, more than 20% of which are singletons, and 8.5% to 9.5% rests with the top ten. This CDR3 is 14 amino acids long. Germline trimming cut 5 bases from V and 3 bases from J; bases unmatched to any gene: 5. Germline CDR1 reads SGHTA; CDR2 reads FQGNSA. Study-wide findings and caveats: More naive CD4+ cells and higher diversity marked long-lived donors relative to aged donors. Unsorted PBMCs blocked a conclusive comparison of naive and antigen-experienced cells.

Investigators took approximately 10 milliliters of peripheral blood from every donor. Samples each yielded at least 6 micrograms of total RNA. The data were also submitted as part of a second study, on T cells of mothers and their children.

Sequenced material: blood. The chain employs TRBV7-2 and TRBJ2-5, with 8 bases aligning to TRBD2. The receptor's source is a boy between 5 and 17 years old in good health. CDR3 amino acids: CASSQGLGEETQYF. The CDR3 DNA reads TGTGCCAGCAGCCAGGGACTAGGGGAAGAGACCCAGTACTTC.